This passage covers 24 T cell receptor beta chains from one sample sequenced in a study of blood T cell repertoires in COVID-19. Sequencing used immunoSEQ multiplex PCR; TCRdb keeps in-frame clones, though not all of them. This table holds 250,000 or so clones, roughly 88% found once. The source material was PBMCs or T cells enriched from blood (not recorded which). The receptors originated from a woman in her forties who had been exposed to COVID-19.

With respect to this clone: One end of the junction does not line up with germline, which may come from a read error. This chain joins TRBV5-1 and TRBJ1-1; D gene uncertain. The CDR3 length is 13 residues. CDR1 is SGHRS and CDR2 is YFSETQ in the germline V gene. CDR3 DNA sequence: TGTGCCAGCAGCTTTTTACAGAACACTGAAGCTTTCTTT. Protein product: CASSFLQNTEAFF.

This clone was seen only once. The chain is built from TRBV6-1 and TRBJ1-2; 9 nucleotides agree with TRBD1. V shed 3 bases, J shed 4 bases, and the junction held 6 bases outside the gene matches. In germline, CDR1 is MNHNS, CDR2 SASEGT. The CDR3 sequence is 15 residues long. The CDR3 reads CASSDTGTGRYGYTF. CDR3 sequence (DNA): TGTGCCAGCAGTGATACCGGGACAGGGCGCTATGGCTACACCTTC.

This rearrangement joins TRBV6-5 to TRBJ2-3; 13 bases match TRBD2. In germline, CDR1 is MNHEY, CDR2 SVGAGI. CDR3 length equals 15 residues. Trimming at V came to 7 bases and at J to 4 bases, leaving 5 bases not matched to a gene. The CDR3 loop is CASTALAGGADTQYF. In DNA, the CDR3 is TGTGCCAGCACAGCACTAGCGGGAGGGGCAGATACGCAGTATTTT.

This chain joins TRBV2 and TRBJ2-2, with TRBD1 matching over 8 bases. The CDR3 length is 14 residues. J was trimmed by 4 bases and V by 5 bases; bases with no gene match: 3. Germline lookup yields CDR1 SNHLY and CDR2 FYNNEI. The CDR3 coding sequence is TGTGCCAGCAGTCGGGACAGGTTCACCGGGGAGCTGTTTTTT. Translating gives CASSRDRFTGELFF.

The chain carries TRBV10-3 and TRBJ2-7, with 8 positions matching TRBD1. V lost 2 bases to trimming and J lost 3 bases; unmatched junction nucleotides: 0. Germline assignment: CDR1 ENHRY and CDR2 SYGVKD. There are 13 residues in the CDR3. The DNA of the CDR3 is TGTGCCATCAGTGAGACAGGGGGCTACGAGCAGTACGTC. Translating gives CAISETGGYEQYV.

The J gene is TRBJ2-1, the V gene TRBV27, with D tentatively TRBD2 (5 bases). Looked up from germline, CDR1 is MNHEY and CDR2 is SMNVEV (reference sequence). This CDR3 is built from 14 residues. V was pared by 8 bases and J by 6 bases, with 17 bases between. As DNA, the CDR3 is TGTGCCAGCCTAGGGCTAGCTGATTCCAATGAGCAGTTCTTC. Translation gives CASLGLADSNEQFF.

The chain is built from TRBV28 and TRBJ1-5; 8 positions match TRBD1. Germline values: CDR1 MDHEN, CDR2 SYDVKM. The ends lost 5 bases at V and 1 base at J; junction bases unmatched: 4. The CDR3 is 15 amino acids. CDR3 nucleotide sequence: TGTGCCAGCAGTCGGACAGGGTGGAGCAATCAGCCCCAGCATTTT. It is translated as CASSRTGWSNQPQHF.

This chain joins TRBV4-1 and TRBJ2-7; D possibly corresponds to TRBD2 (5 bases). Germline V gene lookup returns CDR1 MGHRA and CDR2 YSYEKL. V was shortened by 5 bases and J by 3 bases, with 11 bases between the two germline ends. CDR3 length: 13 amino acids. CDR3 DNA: TGCGCCAGCAGCTACCAGGAGGACTACGAGCAGTACGTC. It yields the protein CASSYQEDYEQYV.

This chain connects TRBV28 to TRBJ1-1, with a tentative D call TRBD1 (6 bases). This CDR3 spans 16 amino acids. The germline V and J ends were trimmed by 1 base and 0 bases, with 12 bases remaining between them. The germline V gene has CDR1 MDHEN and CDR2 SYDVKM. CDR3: CASSLYSTGVNTEAFF. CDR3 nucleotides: TGTGCCAGCAGTTTATACTCGACAGGAGTGAACACTGAAGCTTTCTTT.

The CDR3 nucleotides read TGTGCCAGCAGTTTAGTGGGAGGGGAGACCCAGTACTTC. Translation: CASSLVGGETQYF. This rearrangement joins TRBV28 to TRBJ2-5; 7 positions agree with TRBD2. V lost 2 bases to trimming and J lost 5 bases; unmatched junction nucleotides: 2. The germline V gene encodes CDR1 MDHEN and CDR2 SYDVKM. The length of the CDR3 is 13 residues.

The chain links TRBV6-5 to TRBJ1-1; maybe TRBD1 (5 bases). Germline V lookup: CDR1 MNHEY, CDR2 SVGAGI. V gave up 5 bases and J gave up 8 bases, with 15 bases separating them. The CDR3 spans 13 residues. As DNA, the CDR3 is TGTGCCAGCAGTCGCTTCACAGGACCCGAAGCTTTCTTT. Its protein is CASSRFTGPEAFF.

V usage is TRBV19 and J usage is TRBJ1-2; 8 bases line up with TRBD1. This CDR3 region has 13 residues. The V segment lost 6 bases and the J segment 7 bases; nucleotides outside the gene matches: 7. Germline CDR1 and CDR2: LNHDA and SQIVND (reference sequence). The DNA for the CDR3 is TGTGCCAGTAGCACAAGGACAGGGTTTGGCTACACCTTC. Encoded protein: CASSTRTGFGYTF.

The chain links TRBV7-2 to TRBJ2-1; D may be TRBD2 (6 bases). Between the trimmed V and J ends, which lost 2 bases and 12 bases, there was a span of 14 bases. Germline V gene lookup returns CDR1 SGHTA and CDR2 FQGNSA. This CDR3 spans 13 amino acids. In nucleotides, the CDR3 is TGTGCCAGCAGCTTACCCGGGGGACTTGGGCAGTTCTTC. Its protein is CASSLPGGLGQFF.

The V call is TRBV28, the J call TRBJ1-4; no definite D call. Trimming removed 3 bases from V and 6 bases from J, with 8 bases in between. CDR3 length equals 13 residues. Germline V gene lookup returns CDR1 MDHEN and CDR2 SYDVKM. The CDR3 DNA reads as TGTGCCAGCAGTTTCCCTTCGGATGAAAAACTGTTTTTT. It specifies CASSFPSDEKLFF.

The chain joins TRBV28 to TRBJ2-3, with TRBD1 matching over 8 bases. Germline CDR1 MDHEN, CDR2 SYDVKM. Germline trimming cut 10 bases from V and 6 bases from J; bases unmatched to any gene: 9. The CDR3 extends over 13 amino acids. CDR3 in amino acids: CATGTGRRDTQYF. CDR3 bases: TGTGCCACCGGGACAGGTCGTAGGGATACGCAGTATTTT.

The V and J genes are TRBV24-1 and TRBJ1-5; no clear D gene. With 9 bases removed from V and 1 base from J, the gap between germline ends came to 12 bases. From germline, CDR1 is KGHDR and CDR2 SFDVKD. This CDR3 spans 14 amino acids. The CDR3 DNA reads TGTGCCACCGGAGAGGGTAAGAGCAATCAGCCCCAGCATTTT. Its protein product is CATGEGKSNQPQHF.

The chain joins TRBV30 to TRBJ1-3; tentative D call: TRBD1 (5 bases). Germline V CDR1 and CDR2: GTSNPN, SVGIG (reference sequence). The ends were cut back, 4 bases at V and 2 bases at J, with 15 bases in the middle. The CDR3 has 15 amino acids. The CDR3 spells CAWNEVGDPGNTIYF. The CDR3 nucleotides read TGTGCCTGGAACGAGGTAGGGGATCCTGGAAACACCATATATTTT. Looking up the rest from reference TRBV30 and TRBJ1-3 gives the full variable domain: SQTIHQWPATLVQPVGSPLSLECTVEGTSNPNLYWYRQAAGRGLQLLFYSVGIGQISSEVPQNLSASRPQDRQFILSSKKLLLSDSGFYLCAWNEVGDPGNTIYFGEGSWLTVV.

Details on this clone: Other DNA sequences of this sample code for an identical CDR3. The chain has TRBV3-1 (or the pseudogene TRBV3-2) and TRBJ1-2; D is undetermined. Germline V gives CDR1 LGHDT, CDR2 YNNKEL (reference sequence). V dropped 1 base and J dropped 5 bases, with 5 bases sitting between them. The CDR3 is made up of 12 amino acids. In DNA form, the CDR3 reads TGTGCCAGCAGCCAAGGAGGGTATGGCTACACCTTC. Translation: CASSQGGYGYTF.

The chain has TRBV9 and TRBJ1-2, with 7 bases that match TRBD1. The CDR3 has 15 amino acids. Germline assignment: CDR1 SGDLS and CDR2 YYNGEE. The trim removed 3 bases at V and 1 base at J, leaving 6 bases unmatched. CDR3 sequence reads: CASSGTGDSNYGYTF. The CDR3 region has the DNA TGTGCCAGCAGCGGAACCGGGGACAGTAACTATGGCTACACCTTC.

DNA of the CDR3: TGTGCCAGCAGTTACCCCGGGACGCGGGGCTACGAGCAGTACTTC. It encodes CASSYPGTRGYEQYF. The chain combines TRBV6-2 or TRBV6-3 with TRBJ2-7; tentatively, D is TRBD2 (6 bases). Germline assignment: CDR1 MNHEY and CDR2 SVGEGT. The CDR3 spans 15 residues. The germline V and J ends were trimmed by 2 bases and 3 bases, with 14 bases remaining between them.

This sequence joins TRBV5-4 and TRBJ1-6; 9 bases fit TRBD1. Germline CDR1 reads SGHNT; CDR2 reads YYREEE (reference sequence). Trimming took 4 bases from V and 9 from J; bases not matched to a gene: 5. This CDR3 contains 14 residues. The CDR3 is CASSEGQGTSPLHF. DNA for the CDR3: TGTGCCAGCAGCGAAGGACAGGGGACTTCACCCCTCCACTTT.

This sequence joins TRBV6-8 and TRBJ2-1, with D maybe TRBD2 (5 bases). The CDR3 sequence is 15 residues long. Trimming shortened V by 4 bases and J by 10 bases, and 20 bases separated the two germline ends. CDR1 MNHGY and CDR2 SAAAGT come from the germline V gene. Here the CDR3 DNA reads TGTGCCAGCAGTTCCCGGACTTCCGAGGTTATCGAGCAGTTCTTC. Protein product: CASSSRTSEVIEQFF.

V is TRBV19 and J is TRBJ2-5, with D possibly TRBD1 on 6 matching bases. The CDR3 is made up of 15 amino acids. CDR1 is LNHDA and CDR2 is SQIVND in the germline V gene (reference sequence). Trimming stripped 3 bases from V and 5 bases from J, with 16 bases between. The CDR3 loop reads CASSIPPGVRETQYF. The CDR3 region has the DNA TGTGCCAGTAGTATCCCCCCAGGGGTGCGGGAGACCCAGTACTTC.

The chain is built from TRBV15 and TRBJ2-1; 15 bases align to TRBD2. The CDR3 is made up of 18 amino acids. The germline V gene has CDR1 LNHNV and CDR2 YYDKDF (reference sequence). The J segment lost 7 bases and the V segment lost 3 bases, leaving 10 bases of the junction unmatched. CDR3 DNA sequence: TGTGCCACCAGCAGCCCGAGGACTAGCGGGGGGGGAGATAATGAGCAGTTCTTC. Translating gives CATSSPRTSGGGDNEQFF. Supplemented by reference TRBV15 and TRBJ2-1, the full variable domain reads DAMVIQNPRYQVTQFGKPVTLSCSQTLNHNVMYWYQQKSSQAPKLLFHYYDKDFNNEADTPDNFQSRRPNTSFCFLDIRSPGLGDTAMYLCATSSPRTSGGGDNEQFFGPGTRLTVL.